These 29 T cell receptor beta chains originate from one sample sequenced in a study of high-grade serous ovarian cancer treatment subgroups. Profiled with immunoSEQ multiplex PCR; TCRdb holds only in-frame clones, not every one. Altogether fewer than 35,000 clones are present, around 80% being singletons, with the ten largest covering approximately 2.1%. Tumor tissue was taken before any definitive surgery or chemotherapy was given. Sequenced material: tumor tissue. The receptors were gathered from a human donor with high-grade serous ovarian cancer.

The chain combines TRBV5-1 with TRBJ1-4; D not certain. Germline loops: CDR1 SGHRS, CDR2 YFSETQ. The CDR3 sequence is 13 residues long. Trimming took off 0 bases at V and 6 bases at J, with 6 bases between the two ends. CDR3 region: CASSLVADEKLFF. CDR3 sequence (DNA): TGCGCCAGCAGCTTGGTCGCCGATGAAAAACTGTTTTTT.

The chain links TRBV7-2 to TRBJ2-3; 10 bases fit TRBD1. The V segment lost 4 bases and the J segment 5 bases; nucleotides outside the gene matches: 6. Germline CDR1 is SGHTA and CDR2 is FQGNSA. This CDR3 comprises 15 residues. The CDR3 DNA reads as TGTGCCAGCAGCTCTAGGGGACAGGGGCAAGATACGCAGTATTTT. It encodes CASSSRGQGQDTQYF.

The rearrangement joins TRBV19 to TRBJ1-5, with D possibly matching TRBD1 (5 bases). Trimming cost V 2 bases and J 1 base, with 15 bases left between them. CDR1 is LNHDA, CDR2 SQIVND, per germline (reference sequence). There are 17 residues in the CDR3. The CDR3 loop reads CASSIRGRANSNQPQHF. The CDR3 DNA reads as TGTGCCAGTAGTATAAGGGGCAGGGCTAACAGCAATCAGCCCCAGCATTTT.

CDR3 nucleotides: TGTGCCAGCGGGACAGGGGCCAATCAGCCCCAGCATTTT. This codes for CASGTGANQPQHF. The V call is TRBV7-8, the J call TRBJ1-5, with 10 bases matching TRBD1. V was pared by 8 bases and J by 3 bases, with 1 base of the junction left unmatched. Germline loops: CDR1 SGHVS, CDR2 FQNEAQ. The CDR3 runs 13 residues.

The chain employs TRBV29-1 and TRBJ2-1, with D unclear. Germline loops: CDR1 SQVTM, CDR2 ANQGSEA. Trimming removed 5 bases from V and 0 bases from J, with 8 bases in between. This CDR3 is 13 amino acids long. The CDR3 reads CSVSAGSYNEQFF. In DNA form, the CDR3 reads TGCAGCGTTTCGGCTGGCTCCTACAATGAGCAGTTCTTC.

The chain couples TRBV6-1 to TRBJ2-5; perhaps TRBD2 as D (7 bases). CDR3 length: 14 amino acids. Germline assignment: CDR1 MNHNS and CDR2 SASEGT. The ends were cut back, 0 bases at V and 6 bases at J, with 11 bases in the middle. The CDR3 DNA sequence: TGTGCCAGCAGTGAAGCGGGGGGGGCAAAGACCCAGTACTTC. Protein sequence: CASSEAGGAKTQYF.

The sample holds one count of this clone. The CDR3 spells CASGSSLWGLGNEQFF. The CDR3 DNA sequence: TGTGCTAGTGGTTCCTCATTGTGGGGACTAGGGAATGAGCAGTTCTTC. V usage is TRBV12-5 and J usage is TRBJ2-1, with TRBD2 matching 8 bases. The CDR3 runs 16 residues. The germline CDR1 and CDR2 sequences are LGHNT and FRNRAP. V dropped 4 bases and J dropped 7; count of bases not matched to a gene: 12.

The chain uses TRBV5-1 and TRBJ2-5; D unclear. Germline V gene sequence: CDR1 SGHRS, CDR2 YFSETQ. Trimming removed 0 bases from V and 3 bases from J, with 6 bases in between. The CDR3 extends over 13 amino acids. The CDR3 reads CASSLEGKETQYF. CDR3 nucleotides: TGCGCCAGCAGCTTGGAAGGGAAAGAGACCCAGTACTTC.

This chain joins TRBV7-9 and TRBJ1-3; 7 bases fit TRBD1. CDR3 length equals 14 residues. Germline trimming cut 9 bases from V and 1 base from J; bases unmatched to any gene: 6. Germline-derived CDR1 and CDR2 are SEHNR and FQNEAQ (reference sequence). The CDR3 DNA follows: TGTGCCAGAGGGGGCGATGAGTCTGGAAACACCATATATTTT. This sequence encodes CARGGDESGNTIYF.

V is TRBV2 and J is TRBJ1-2; no clear D gene. V was trimmed by 3 bases and J by 4 bases, leaving 15 bases between them. This CDR3 is 15 amino acids long. CDR1 and CDR2 (germline): SNHLY, FYNNEI. CDR3 nucleotides: TGTGCCAGCAGTGAGAGGGTGAACATGGGCTATGGCTACACCTTC. Residues: CASSERVNMGYGYTF.

The rearrangement links TRBV6-6 to TRBJ2-5, with 10 bases that match TRBD2. Trimming at V came to 6 bases and at J to 4 bases, leaving 8 bases not matched to a gene. Germline loops: CDR1 MNHNY, CDR2 SVGAGI (reference sequence). This CDR3 has 15 amino acids. The CDR3: CASRRGLAMGETQYF. The CDR3, as DNA: TGTGCCAGCAGGAGGGGACTAGCGATGGGAGAGACCCAGTACTTC.

The chain uses TRBV30 and TRBJ1-6; tentatively, D is TRBD1 (6 bases). This CDR3 is built from 14 residues. The ends were cut back, 1 base at V and 5 bases at J, with 9 bases in the middle. Germline V gene data show CDR1 as GTSNPN and CDR2 as SVGIG (reference sequence). The CDR3 DNA is TGTGCCTGGAGTGGGGGACAAGATAATTCACCCCTCCACTTT. This translates into CAWSGGQDNSPLHF. Combining the CDR3 with reference TRBV30 and TRBJ1-6 gives the whole variable domain SQTIHQWPATLVQPVGSPLSLECTVEGTSNPNLYWYRQAAGRGLQLLFYSVGIGQISSEVPQNLSASRPQDRQFILSSKKLLLSDSGFYLCAWSGGQDNSPLHFGNGTRLTVT.

The chain joins TRBV5-6 to TRBJ1-2; 9 bases are a match to TRBD1. The ends lost 1 base at V and 10 bases at J; junction bases unmatched: 8. The V gene's germline CDR1 is SGHDT and CDR2 YYEEEE. CDR3 size: 14 residues. This CDR3 reads CASSLWDRVSTYTF. The CDR3 nucleotides read TGTGCCAGCAGCTTGTGGGACAGGGTTTCAACCTACACCTTC. The entire variable domain, with the rest obtained from reference TRBV5-6 and TRBJ1-2, is as follows: DAGVTQSPTHLIKTRGQQVTLRCSPKSGHDTVSWYQQALGQGPQFIFQYYEEEERQRGNFPDRFSGHQFPNYSSELNVNALLLGDSALYLCASSLWDRVSTYTFGSGTRLTVV.

Written as DNA, the CDR3 is TGTGCCAGCAAACCAGCGGGATTCGGCACCGGGGAGCTGTTTTTT. Its translation: CASKPAGFGTGELFF. The gene calls are TRBV5-4 and TRBJ2-2; 7 positions match TRBD2. Losses at the gene ends were 6 bases for V and 4 bases for J; bases not matched to a gene: 9. Germline CDR1 SGHNT, CDR2 YYREEE (reference sequence). The CDR3 runs 15 residues. The full variable domain, completed using reference TRBV5-4 and TRBJ2-2, is ETGVTQSPTHLIKTRGQQVTLRCSSQSGHNTVSWYQQALGQGPQFIFQYYREEENGRGNFPPRFSGLQFPNYSSELNVNALELDDSALYLCASKPAGFGTGELFFGEGSRLTVL.

CDR3 amino acids: CASDQLAGPDTQYF. CDR3 DNA sequence: TGTGCCAGCGATCAACTAGCGGGTCCAGATACGCAGTATTTT. The chain joins TRBV2 to TRBJ2-3; 9 nucleotides align to TRBD2. Germline trimming cut 8 bases from V and 4 bases from J; bases unmatched to any gene: 7. The germline gives CDR1 SNHLY, CDR2 FYNNEI. The CDR3 extends over 14 amino acids.

The rearrangement joins TRBV27 to TRBJ1-5, with D hard to call. V dropped 5 bases and J dropped 3 bases, with 14 bases sitting between them. CDR3 length: 15 residues. Looked up from germline, CDR1 is MNHEY and CDR2 is SMNVEV (reference sequence). The CDR3 coding sequence is TGTGCCAGCAGTCCCTCCAGACAAATCAATCAGCCCCAGCATTTT. As protein: CASSPSRQINQPQHF.

This clone was detected only once. The chain uses TRBV30 and TRBJ2-2; 8 bases fit TRBD2. Germline CDR1 GTSNPN, CDR2 SVGIG (reference sequence). This CDR3 contains 14 residues. Trimming cost V 4 bases and J 1 base; bases outside gene matches: 2. The CDR3 protein is CAWNAGGNTGELFF. The DNA for the CDR3 is TGTGCCTGGAATGCGGGAGGGAACACCGGGGAGCTGTTTTTT. Full variable domain (rest looked up from reference TRBV30 and TRBJ2-2): SQTIHQWPATLVQPVGSPLSLECTVEGTSNPNLYWYRQAAGRGLQLLFYSVGIGQISSEVPQNLSASRPQDRQFILSSKKLLLSDSGFYLCAWNAGGNTGELFFGEGSRLTVL.

The rearrangement uses TRBV7-9 and TRBJ2-5; 9 bases map to TRBD2. The V and J ends lost 4 bases and 4 bases, in that order; junction bases with no gene match: 13. The CDR3 extends over 17 amino acids. CDR1 is SEHNR and CDR2 is FQNEAQ in the germline V gene (reference sequence). The CDR3 sequence is CASSSAAPGLALETQYF. The DNA for the CDR3 is TGTGCCAGCAGCTCCGCCGCTCCGGGACTAGCCTTAGAGACCCAGTACTTC.

The chain combines TRBV5-1 with TRBJ1-4, with D perhaps matching TRBD1 (5 bases). CDR1 is SGHRS, CDR2 YFSETQ, per germline. The CDR3 is 16 residues long. Trimming cost V 0 bases and J 2 bases, with 11 bases left between them. The CDR3 DNA follows: TGCGCCAGCAGCTTGGGCAGGGAGCTCACTAATGAAAAACTGTTTTTT. It translates to CASSLGRELTNEKLFF.

The chain uses TRBV10-3 and TRBJ2-1, with D maybe TRBD2 (6 bases). V lost 10 bases and J lost 0, with 10 bases in between. The CDR3 covers 13 residues. The V gene's germline CDR1 is ENHRY and CDR2 SYGVKD. CDR3 bases: TGTGCCAGTTCTAGCGACTCCTACAATGAGCAGTTCTTC. It yields the protein CASSSDSYNEQFF.

This sequence joins TRBV5-1 and TRBJ2-7; TRBD2 matches at 7 bases. Germline CDR1 SGHRS, CDR2 YFSETQ. V lost 3 bases and J lost 3; bases outside the gene matches: 3. This CDR3 spans 13 amino acids. CDR3 in DNA: TGCGCCAGCAGCTGGGGGACTATCTACGAGCAGTACTTC. This translates into CASSWGTIYEQYF.

This clone was observed a few times. The V call is TRBV9, the J call TRBJ1-5; TRBD1 might be the D (5 bases). Trimming removed 3 bases from V and 6 bases from J, with 16 bases in between. CDR1 and CDR2 (germline): SGDLS, YYNGEE. The CDR3 is 15 amino acids. The CDR3 sequence is CASSDGTSGGQPQHF. CDR3 DNA: TGTGCCAGCAGCGACGGGACCAGCGGCGGTCAGCCCCAGCATTTT.

The chain is built from TRBV28 and TRBJ1-3; D gene uncertain. V lost 3 bases and J lost 4, with 7 bases in between. This CDR3 is built from 13 residues. Germline values: CDR1 MDHEN, CDR2 SYDVKM. The CDR3 spells CASSLVSGNTIYF. CDR3 in DNA: TGTGCCAGCAGTTTGGTGTCCGGAAACACCATATATTTT.

This chain links TRBV6-5 with TRBJ1-5, with D hard to call. Germline V gene data show CDR1 as MNHEY and CDR2 as SVGAGI. This CDR3 contains 15 residues. Trimming took off 6 bases at V and 6 bases at J, with 18 bases between the two ends. The CDR3 is CASREGISGSQPQHF. Here the CDR3 DNA reads TGTGCCAGCAGAGAGGGAATTTCGGGTTCTCAGCCCCAGCATTTT.

By share of the sample, this clone is medium-sized. V and J are TRBV9 and TRBJ2-1; TRBD2 matches 12 bases. Germline assignment: CDR1 SGDLS and CDR2 YYNGEE. The CDR3 is 15 amino acids. Trimming cost V 4 bases and J 7 bases; bases outside gene matches: 6. Here the CDR3 DNA reads TGTGCCAGCAGCCAAACTAGCGGGAGGTCAAATGAGCAGTTCTTC. It codes for CASSQTSGRSNEQFF.

This clone was counted once. The rearrangement links TRBV5-1 to TRBJ2-1; the match to TRBD2 covers 7 bases. The CDR3 extends over 19 amino acids. The germline gives CDR1 SGHRS, CDR2 YFSETQ. The J segment lost 4 bases and the V segment lost 0 bases, leaving 16 bases of the junction unmatched. CDR3 DNA: TGCGCCAGCAGCTTGGCCCCCTTGGGGGGAGGGCTCGTTTACAATGAGCAGTTCTTC. It is translated as CASSLAPLGGGLVYNEQFF.

The chain carries TRBV9 and TRBJ1-4; possibly TRBD1 for D (5 bases). Germline V lookup: CDR1 SGDLS, CDR2 YYNGEE. V was shortened by 0 bases and J by 4 bases, with 10 bases between the two germline ends. The CDR3 covers 15 residues. CDR3 amino acids: CASSVGGGINEKLFF. Here the CDR3 DNA reads TGTGCCAGCAGCGTAGGGGGCGGGATTAATGAAAAACTGTTTTTT.

The V and J genes are TRBV2 and TRBJ2-7; tentative D call: TRBD2 (6 bases). The germline V gene encodes CDR1 SNHLY and CDR2 FYNNEI. Between the trimmed V and J ends, which lost 4 bases and 3 bases, there was a span of 13 bases. The CDR3 runs 14 residues. CDR3 amino acids: CASSGASASYEQYF. CDR3 in DNA: TGTGCCAGCAGTGGGGCTAGCGCCAGCTACGAGCAGTACTTC.

This chain links TRBV5-1 with TRBJ1-6; D uncertain. The germline V and J ends were trimmed by 4 bases and 10 bases, with 12 bases remaining between them. Germline V CDR1 and CDR2: SGHRS, YFSETQ. The CDR3 runs to 13 residues. The CDR3 here is CASSAEPLSPLHF. CDR3 nucleotide sequence: TGCGCCAGCAGCGCCGAGCCCCTCTCACCCCTCCACTTT.